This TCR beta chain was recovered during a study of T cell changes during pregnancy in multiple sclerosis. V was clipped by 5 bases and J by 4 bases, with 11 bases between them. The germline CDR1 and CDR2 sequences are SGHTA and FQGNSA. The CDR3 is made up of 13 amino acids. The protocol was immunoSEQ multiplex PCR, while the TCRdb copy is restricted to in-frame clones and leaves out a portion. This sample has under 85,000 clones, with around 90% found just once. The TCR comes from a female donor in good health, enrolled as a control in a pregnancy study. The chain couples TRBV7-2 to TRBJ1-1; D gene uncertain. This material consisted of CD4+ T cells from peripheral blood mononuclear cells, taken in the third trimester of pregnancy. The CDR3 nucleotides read TGTGCCAGCAGCGAGACATGGTCCACTGAAGCTTTCTTT. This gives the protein CASSETWSTEAFF.